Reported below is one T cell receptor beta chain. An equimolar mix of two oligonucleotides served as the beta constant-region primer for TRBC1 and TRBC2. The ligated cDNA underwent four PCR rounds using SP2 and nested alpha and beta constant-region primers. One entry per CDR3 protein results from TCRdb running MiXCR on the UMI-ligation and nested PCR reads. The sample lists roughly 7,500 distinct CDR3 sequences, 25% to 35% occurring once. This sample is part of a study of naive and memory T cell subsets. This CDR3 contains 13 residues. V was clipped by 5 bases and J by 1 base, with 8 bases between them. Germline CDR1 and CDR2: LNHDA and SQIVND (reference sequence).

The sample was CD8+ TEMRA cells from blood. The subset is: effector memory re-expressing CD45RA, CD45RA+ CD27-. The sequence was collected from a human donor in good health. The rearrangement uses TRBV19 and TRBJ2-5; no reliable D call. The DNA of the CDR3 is TGTGCCAGTAGTGACACCTTCCAAGAGACCCAGTACTTC. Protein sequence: CASSDTFQETQYF.